This entry describes one T cell receptor (beta chain). Its antigen is unknown. The data derive from a study of glioma-infiltrating T cells. Study-level findings and limits: Above-expected tissue-blood divergence occurred in all gliomas, most in low-grade ones.

The CDR3 spans 12 residues. Per germline, CDR1 SQVTM and CDR2 ANQGSEA. V lost 7 bases and J 5 bases, leaving 15 bases between the germline ends. Amplification of TCR alpha and beta CDR3 regions from RNA used iRepertoire nested multiplex PCR. Input was roughly 85-400 ng of tissue mRNA or PBMC total RNA. TCRdb reprocessed the multiplex PCR reads via MiXCR and lists one record per CDR3 protein. Found here are some 100,000 distinct CDR3 sequences, approximately 26% of them singletons; the top ten hold roughly 30%. The sequenced sample was glioma tissue, nonneoplastic brain tissue, or PBMCs (not recorded which). This chain uses TRBV29-1 with TRBJ2-7, with a tentative D call TRBD1 (6 bases). The TCR originated in a human donor with low-grade glioma or glioblastoma, undergoing nonglioma brain surgery, or in good health (not recorded which). The CDR3 region has the DNA TGCAGCGGACAGGCCCTTGGGGACGAGCAGTACTTC. The encoded protein is CSGQALGDEQYF.